The 24 T cell receptor beta chains reported below all come from one sample, sequenced in a study of a mutant IDH1 vaccine in newly diagnosed glioma. Libraries were prepared by immunoSEQ multiplex PCR; TCRdb keeps only in-frame clonotypes and omits some of them. The sample gives 70,000 to 90,000 clones, around 90% of which show up once; approximately 0.58% is in the top ten. As to time point: week 5, during vaccination. Vaccinated patients received 300 ug of mutant IDH1 20-mer peptide per dose, with topical imiquimod. No antigen is known for these receptors. The sample here was PBMCs, taken from a glioma patient whose treatment included an IDH1 peptide vaccine. These receptors all come from a woman aged 45-65 years with glioma.

The chain carries TRBV9 and TRBJ2-5, with a tentative D call TRBD2 (5 bases). The CDR3 has 16 residues. The germline V gene encodes CDR1 SGDLS and CDR2 YYNGEE. The V and J ends lost 0 bases and 5 bases respectively, with 17 bases between them. CDR3: CASSVEPLGGWETQYF. Here the CDR3 DNA reads TGTGCCAGCAGCGTAGAACCCCTAGGAGGTTGGGAGACCCAGTACTTC.

This sequence joins TRBV5-3 and TRBJ1-5; the D gene is possibly TRBD1 (6 bases). TRBV5-3 is recorded as an ORF, its role being uncertain. This CDR3 contains 14 residues. Trimming took off 3 bases at V and 7 bases at J, with 14 bases between the two ends. The CDR3 coding sequence is TGTGCCAGAAGCTGGCGGGGCAGGGGCCAGCCCCAGCATTTT. Protein: CARSWRGRGQPQHF.

This rearrangement joins TRBV10-3 to TRBJ2-2; TRBD1 matches 11 bases. Germline trimming cut 2 bases from V and 7 bases from J; bases unmatched to any gene: 6. The CDR3 is made up of 16 amino acids. The V gene's germline CDR1 is ENHRY and CDR2 SYGVKD. CDR3 bases: TGTGCCATCAGTGAGGTTAGGACAGGGGGCGTCGGGGAGCTGTTTTTT. It codes for CAISEVRTGGVGELFF.

J is TRBJ1-4 and V is TRBV19; 9 nucleotides line up with TRBD1. CDR3 length: 15 residues. The germline gives CDR1 LNHDA, CDR2 SQIVND (reference sequence). Trimming took 5 bases from V and 4 from J; bases not matched to a gene: 5. The CDR3 protein is CASSLGQGLNEKLFF. CDR3 bases: TGTGCCAGTAGTTTGGGACAGGGCCTTAATGAAAAACTGTTTTTT. The variable domain in full, completed from reference TRBV19 and TRBJ1-4, reads DGGITQSPKYLFRKEGQNVTLSCEQNLNHDAMYWYRQDPGQGLRLIYYSQIVNDFQKGDIAEGYSVSREKKESFPLTVTSAQKNPTAFYLCASSLGQGLNEKLFFGSGTQLSVL.

Remarks on this clone: The sample has other DNA sequences that encode this CDR3 too. This chain joins TRBV2 and TRBJ2-7, with 11 bases fitting TRBD2. Germline CDR1 reads SNHLY; CDR2 reads FYNNEI. V shed 6 bases, J shed 6 bases, and the junction held 4 bases outside the gene matches. CDR3 length equals 13 residues. The CDR3 is CASSTSGRGEQYF. The CDR3 DNA reads as TGTGCCAGCAGCACTAGCGGGAGAGGCGAGCAGTACTTC.

The chain joins TRBV6-6 to TRBJ1-2; perhaps TRBD1 as D (6 bases). Per germline, CDR1 MNHNY and CDR2 SVGAGI (reference sequence). The ends were cut back, 4 bases at V and 5 bases at J, with 11 bases in the middle. The CDR3 has 13 amino acids. CDR3: CASSFPGDYGYTF. CDR3 DNA: TGTGCCAGCAGTTTCCCAGGGGATTATGGCTACACCTTC.

This rearrangement joins TRBV4-1 to TRBJ2-1, with 7 bases identical to TRBD1. This CDR3 has 17 residues. The germline gives CDR1 MGHRA, CDR2 YSYEKL. Trimming removed 3 bases from V and 1 base from J; junction bases left unmatched: 9. This CDR3 reads CASSHGKGALSYNEQFF. DNA of the CDR3: TGCGCCAGCAGCCATGGGAAGGGGGCACTATCCTACAATGAGCAGTTCTTC.

This clone was picked up a small number of times. This chain joins TRBV2 and TRBJ2-5; D is perhaps TRBD1 (6 bases). Trimming took 6 bases from V and 5 from J, leaving 13 bases between them. The CDR3 is 13 residues long. CDR1 and CDR2 from the germline V gene are SNHLY and FYNNEI. CDR3 nucleotide sequence: TGTGCCAGCAGCCTTGGACAGCGGGAGACCCAGTACTTC. Its protein product is CASSLGQRETQYF.

This sequence joins TRBV16 and TRBJ2-7, with 11 bases aligning to TRBD2. The V gene's germline CDR1 is KGHSY and CDR2 FQNENV. CDR3 length: 17 amino acids. After removal of 0 bases from V and 3 bases from J, the junction contained 7 bases not matched to a gene. CDR3 DNA: TGTGCCAGCAGCCAATCGATAGCGGGAGGGCCCCTCTACGAGCAGTACTTC. This sequence encodes CASSQSIAGGPLYEQYF. The entire variable domain, with the rest obtained from reference TRBV16 and TRBJ2-7, is as follows: GEEVAQTPKHLVRGEGQKAKLYCAPIKGHSYVFWYQQVLKNEFKFLISFQNENVFDETGMPKERFSAKCLPNSPCSLEIQATKLEDSAVYFCASSQSIAGGPLYEQYFGPGTRLTVT.

This sequence joins TRBV9 and TRBJ2-1, with TRBD2 identical over 12 bases. Trimming cost V 1 base and J 4 bases; bases outside gene matches: 3. The CDR3 has 16 residues. CDR1 is SGDLS and CDR2 is YYNGEE in the germline V gene. The CDR3 here is CASSVTSGRLYNEQFF. Here the CDR3 DNA reads TGTGCCAGCAGCGTAACTAGCGGGAGGTTGTACAATGAGCAGTTCTTC.

The chain is built from TRBV30 and TRBJ2-4, with TRBD1 identical over 9 bases. Germline V gene lookup returns CDR1 GTSNPN and CDR2 SVGIG (reference sequence). J lost 7 bases, V lost 8 bases, and 6 bases had no gene match. The CDR3 covers 12 residues. The CDR3 bases are TGTGCCGGGGACAGGGCGGGCAACATTCAGTACTTC. Translating it yields CAGDRAGNIQYF.

The V call is TRBV6-1, the J call TRBJ2-7; D is perhaps TRBD2 (7 bases). Germline V lookup: CDR1 MNHNS, CDR2 SASEGT. The germline V and J ends were trimmed by 3 bases and 3 bases, with 15 bases remaining between them. The CDR3 is 15 residues long. The DNA for the CDR3 is TGTGCCAGCAGTGACGGAGGGGGGGCGGACTACGAGCAGTACTTC. Translating gives CASSDGGGADYEQYF.

In this sample, this clone turned up once. This chain links TRBV5-6 with TRBJ2-2, with D uncertain. Trimming removed 2 bases from V and 6 bases from J, with 11 bases in between. From germline, CDR1 is SGHDT and CDR2 YYEEEE. CDR3 size: 14 residues. The CDR3 reads CASSFRRSAGELFF. CDR3 bases: TGTGCCAGCAGCTTCCGCCGGTCGGCCGGGGAGCTGTTTTTT.

The V call is TRBV2, the J call TRBJ2-2; D not resolved. Trimming shortened V by 7 bases and J by 1 base, and 10 bases separated the two germline ends. The germline CDR1 and CDR2 sequences are SNHLY and FYNNEI. The CDR3 totals 14 residues. CDR3 region: CASKPGQNTGELFF. CDR3 coding DNA: TGTGCCAGCAAACCCGGGCAGAACACCGGGGAGCTGTTTTTT.

This sequence joins TRBV7-8 and TRBJ1-1; D gene ambiguous. Trimming pared 1 base from V and 4 bases from J, leaving 13 bases between. The CDR3 consists of 15 residues. Germline CDR1 SGHVS, CDR2 FQNEAQ. In DNA form, the CDR3 reads TGTGCCAGCAGCTTAGGGAGCCAAGTGGGCACTGAAGCTTTCTTT. Translation gives CASSLGSQVGTEAFF.

The chain recombines TRBV6-1 with TRBJ1-1; TRBD1 might be the D (6 bases). V was cut by 6 bases and J by 3 bases, with 14 bases left in between. CDR1 is MNHNS and CDR2 is SASEGT in the germline V gene. The CDR3 is 14 amino acids. The CDR3 DNA reads as TGTGCCAGCAGAAACAGGGAGGGGGACACTGAAGCTTTCTTT. It encodes CASRNREGDTEAFF.

This clone has more than one count but fewer than ten. The chain has TRBV12-5 and TRBJ1-1; the D gene is possibly TRBD1 (5 bases). The germline gives CDR1 LGHNT, CDR2 FRNRAP. This CDR3 is built from 14 residues. V lost 5 bases to trimming and J lost 1 base, with 11 bases between them. The CDR3 is CASGPPGGNTEAFF. The CDR3 nucleotides read TGTGCTAGTGGTCCCCCCGGGGGGAACACTGAAGCTTTCTTT.

The V gene is TRBV23-1, the J gene TRBJ2-4; 7 bases match TRBD2. TRBV23-1 is recorded as an ORF, its role being uncertain. Trimming at V came to 3 bases and at J to 0 bases, leaving 5 bases not matched to a gene. The CDR3 has 16 residues. CDR3 region: CASSQGGVPAKNIQYF. The CDR3, as DNA: TGCGCCAGCAGTCAGGGGGGGGTTCCAGCCAAAAACATTCAGTACTTC.

This chain joins TRBV21-1 and TRBJ1-3; TRBD1 is the table's D call and was not checked against the DNA. TRBV21-1 is flagged as a pseudogene. The CDR3 is 14 amino acids. CDR3 residues: CASSKASGGNTIYF. The CDR3 DNA reads as TGTGCCAGCAGCAAAGCTTCAGGGGGAAACACCATATATTTT.

J is TRBJ2-7 and V is TRBV6-5, with TRBD1 matching 7 bases. The V gene end was trimmed by 6 bases and the J gene end by 8 bases; junction bases not matched to a gene: 7. CDR3 length: 12 residues. CDR1 and CDR2 (germline): MNHEY, SVGAGI. This chain's CDR3 is CASSLQGFKQYF. The CDR3 DNA reads as TGTGCCAGCAGCCTACAGGGGTTCAAGCAGTACTTC.

This chain uses TRBV4-1 with TRBJ2-7, with 7 bases fitting TRBD2. The CDR3 totals 15 residues. Germline V gene lookup returns CDR1 MGHRA and CDR2 YSYEKL. Trimming cost V 4 bases and J 0 bases; bases outside gene matches: 6. DNA for the CDR3: TGCGCCAGCAGCCCCAGAGCGGGGTCCTCCTACGAGCAGTACTTC. Amino acids: CASSPRAGSSYEQYF.

V gene TRBV12-5 combines with J gene TRBJ2-3; weak D call: TRBD1 (6 bases). This CDR3 comprises 14 residues. The V gene lost 6 bases and the J gene lost 2 bases, with 12 bases spanning the gap. CDR1 and CDR2 (germline): LGHNT, FRNRAP. CDR3 sequence reads: CASGPDRPTDTQYF. DNA for the CDR3: TGTGCTAGTGGCCCCGACAGGCCCACAGATACGCAGTATTTT.

This clone was seen once. The gene calls are TRBV10-1 and TRBJ2-3; a possible D gene is TRBD1 (6 bases). This CDR3 has 14 residues. Trimming cost V 3 bases and J 5 bases, with 12 bases left between them. The germline gives CDR1 WNHNN, CDR2 SYGVQD (reference sequence). Here the CDR3 DNA reads TGCGCCAGCAGTGATACAGGGCTACGAGATACGCAGTATTTT. Translating gives CASSDTGLRDTQYF.

The rearrangement uses TRBV28 and TRBJ2-7; 9 bases line up with TRBD1. CDR3 length: 14 amino acids. V shed 4 bases, J shed 3 bases, and the junction held 4 bases outside the gene matches. From germline, CDR1 is MDHEN and CDR2 SYDVKM. DNA of the CDR3: TGTGCCAGCAGTTCGGGGACAGGGAACTACGAGCAGTACTTC. It codes for CASSSGTGNYEQYF.